The 8 T cell receptor beta chains listed next were all sequenced from one sample in a study of shared clonotypes between healthy human individuals. TCRdb keeps only in-frame clones here, not all; method: immunoSEQ multiplex PCR. The sample holds roughly 810,000 clones, about 96% seen once. CD45RO-negative, CCR7-selected cells formed the naive CD8 fraction, which excluded terminally differentiated effector memory CD45RA+ cells. The sample taken for sequencing was naive CD8+ T cells sorted from blood. Receptors originate from a man under 40 in good health.

The rearrangement uses TRBV5-1 and TRBJ2-1, with D unclear. The CDR3 sequence is 13 residues long. V lost 4 bases to trimming and J lost 3 bases, with 8 bases between them. CDR1 SGHRS and CDR2 YFSETQ come from the germline V gene. The chain's CDR3 is CASSVDGYNEQFF. Here the CDR3 DNA reads TGCGCCAGCAGCGTTGACGGCTACAATGAGCAGTTCTTC.

The J gene is TRBJ2-7, the V gene TRBV27; 9 bases are shared with TRBD2. Germline CDR1 MNHEY, CDR2 SMNVEV (reference sequence). J lost 5 bases, V lost 8 bases, and 7 bases had no gene match. The CDR3 runs to 13 residues. CDR3 residues: CASRGLATHEQYF. CDR3 DNA sequence: TGTGCCAGCCGTGGACTAGCGACCCACGAGCAGTACTTC.

The chain joins TRBV7-9 to TRBJ1-2, with no clear D. CDR1 SEHNR and CDR2 FQNEAQ come from the germline V gene (reference sequence). The CDR3 totals 18 residues. V dropped 3 bases and J dropped 4 bases, with 24 bases sitting between them. In DNA form, the CDR3 reads TGTGCCAGCAGCTTTTCTTCGTCACTATCTCCCAAGGGCTATGGCTACACCTTC. Its translation is CASSFSSSLSPKGYGYTF.

The J gene is TRBJ2-3, the V gene TRBV7-3; 8 nucleotides match TRBD2. The ends lost 1 base at V and 2 bases at J; junction bases unmatched: 23. Germline CDR1 reads SGHTA; CDR2 reads FQGTGA. This CDR3 is 22 amino acids long. CDR3 in amino acids: CASSLMAGRVAGRDPPTDTQYF. For the CDR3, the DNA is TGTGCCAGCAGCTTAATGGCGGGCAGGGTAGCGGGACGAGATCCCCCCACAGATACGCAGTATTTT.

The chain recombines TRBV5-6 with TRBJ2-7; D remains unclear. Deletions cut 2 bases from V and 1 base from J, with 10 bases between. Germline assignment: CDR1 SGHDT and CDR2 YYEEEE. The CDR3 runs to 14 residues. The CDR3 here is CASSFTTLSYEQYF. The CDR3 DNA reads TGTGCCAGCAGCTTTACGACACTTTCCTACGAGCAGTACTTC.

This chain links TRBV4-1 with TRBJ1-1; 7 bases agree with TRBD1. The V and J ends lost 5 bases and 0 bases, in that order; junction bases with no gene match: 3. Germline V gene lookup returns CDR1 MGHRA and CDR2 YSYEKL. The length of the CDR3 is 14 residues. The CDR3 sequence: CASSTGQMNTEAFF. CDR3 DNA: TGCGCCAGCAGCACGGGACAGATGAACACTGAAGCTTTCTTT.

This chain joins TRBV7-3 and TRBJ2-1; D possibly corresponds to TRBD2 (6 bases). V lost 2 bases and J lost 10, with 15 bases in between. This CDR3 contains 14 residues. Germline CDR1 and CDR2: SGHTA and FQGTGA. For the CDR3, the DNA is TGTGCCAGCAGCTTATCGGGCTTGAGCGGGGAGCAGTTCTTC. Its translation is CASSLSGLSGEQFF.

This chain connects TRBV2 to TRBJ2-1; the match to TRBD2 covers 7 bases. This CDR3 is 15 amino acids long. The trim removed 2 bases at V and 2 bases at J, leaving 3 bases unmatched. The germline V gene has CDR1 SNHLY and CDR2 FYNNEI. In nucleotides, the CDR3 is TGTGCCAGCAGTGAAAAACTAGCGCCCTACAATGAGCAGTTCTTC. It encodes CASSEKLAPYNEQFF.